Listed below are T cell receptor beta chains from one sample, sequenced in a study of shared clonotypes between healthy human individuals. TCRdb's copy holds only in-frame clones and misses some; the assay was immunoSEQ multiplex PCR. The sample lists over 700,000 clones; around 77% were seen once. The sequenced sample was memory CD4+ T cells sorted from blood. These receptors were collected from a woman between 25 and 40 years old in good health. Each CDR3 is given with its conserved first and last residue.

TRBV7-9,CASSLRRGNGYTF
TRBV4-1,CASSQVRREGTDTQYF
TRBV11-3,CASSSGTPYEQYF
TRBV11-2,CASSQAVETQYF
TRBV5-4,CASSLDLGSTDQPQHF
TRBV18,CASSPPRSFYGYTF
TRBV18,CASSPDRVRTDTQYF
TRBV18,CASSPSTGSSYNEQFF
TRBV4-1,CASSQAIAGNTEAFF
TRBV6-5,CASSVSRGHEQYF
TRBV4-1,CASSQNLRLAGADTQYF
TRBV11-2,CASSFHRGETQYF
TRBV10-3,CAISNQETQYF
TRBV5-5,CASSLAGTGDSGANVLTF
TRBV18,CASSGSNYGYTF
TRBV28,CASRTQGRPDGYTF
TRBV6-6,CASSLGTYEQYF
TRBV5-1,CASSLGGTVNEQFF
TRBV19,CASSRQGTSGELFF
TRBV6-5,CASSYRGTSGSYEQYF
TRBV6-5,CASRSLGTGLSEQYF
TRBV27,CASSFYGTGGLTEAFF
TRBV5-6,CASSNTGSGYGYTF
TRBV6-5,CASSAYSSSYNEQFF
TRBV15,CATTPGAGGPYEQYF
TRBV2,CASSPGSLNQPQHF
TRBV5-1,CASYGGVGYGEQFF
TRBV5-1,CASRIDGSSYNEQFF
TRBV6-5,CASSPASGITDTQYF
TRBV28,CASSFVSTSGRNEQFF
TRBV27,CASSQRQGTGYEQYF
TRBV6-5,CASSYDWDSNQPQHF
TRBV19,CASRGLAANTGELFF
TRBV11-3,CASSLESGTGGYNEQFF
TRBV18,CASSPPGAGRSYNEQFF
TRBV2,CASRGLIETQYF
TRBV5-8,CASLLAPSSYNEQFF
TRBV19,CASSEGTHTGELFF
TRBV7-2,CASSPLSFGPLYEQYF
TRBV6-1,CASSELGGQPQHF
TRBV5-1,CASGAEGGYNEQFF
TRBV18,CASSPSQGGLKETQYF
TRBV30,CAWRRLAGLSYEQYF
TRBV2,CASSPWWGSNEQFF
TRBV5-1,CASSLAPGSRGNEKLFF
TRBV2,CASSDWAADQPQHF
TRBV11-2,CASSPDGYGYTF
TRBV5-1,CASSPGEYEAFF
TRBV19,CASSSTYPTAGGPPDTQYF
TRBV25-1,CASSEFGTGPMQYF
TRBV7-9,CASSSQGPNVLTF
TRBV30,CAWSGVGTGTNYGYTF
TRBV5-1,CASSLYGRAGGWETQYF
TRBV7-8,CASSLVEKFYEQYF
TRBV5-1,CASSPEAALNTEAFF
TRBV2,CASRVGSGNTIYF
TRBV5-1,CASSLSGGGTDTQYF